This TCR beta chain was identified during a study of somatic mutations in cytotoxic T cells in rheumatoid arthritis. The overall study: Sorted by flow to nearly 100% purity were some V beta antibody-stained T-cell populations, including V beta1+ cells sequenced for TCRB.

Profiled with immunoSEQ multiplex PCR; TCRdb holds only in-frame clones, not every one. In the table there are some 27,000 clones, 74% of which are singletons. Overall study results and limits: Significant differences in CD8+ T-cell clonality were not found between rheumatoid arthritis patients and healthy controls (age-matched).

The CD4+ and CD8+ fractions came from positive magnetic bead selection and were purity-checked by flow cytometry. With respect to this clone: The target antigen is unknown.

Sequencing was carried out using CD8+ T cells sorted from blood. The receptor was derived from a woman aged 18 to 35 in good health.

In DNA form, the CDR3 reads TGTGCCAGCAGCGTGAGCCTAGACAGGGCGGACACTGAAGCTTTCTTT. Residues: CASSVSLDRADTEAFF. The chain combines TRBV9 with TRBJ1-1; 7 bases align to TRBD1. Germline loops: CDR1 SGDLS, CDR2 YYNGEE. The J segment lost 3 bases and the V segment lost 2 bases, leaving 10 bases of the junction unmatched. The CDR3 sequence is 16 residues long.